This section outlines one TCR beta chain sequence together with its context. With 6 bases clipped from V and 3 bases from J, the junction kept 9 bases outside the gene matches. CDR1 and CDR2 (germline): MDHEN, SYDVKM. The CDR3 sequence is 16 residues long. Authors' methods: How many nucleated cells were present was estimated from reference gene primer amplification. Repertoires were generated with immunoSEQ multiplex PCR, while TCRdb's copy carries only in-frame clones and drops some. Clone size and V and J calls were adopted from that table, with D and trimming inferred from the DNA. The sample records roughly 97,000 clones, around 84% being singletons. This entry belongs to a study of blood T cell repertoires in COVID-19. The overall study: In each case, the material was cDNA or gDNA derived from T cells, B-cell-depleted T cells, or PBMCs.

This sequence was found in a man aged 60-69 years with acute or convalescent COVID-19. This chain links TRBV28 with TRBJ1-5; 9 bases match TRBD1. The sequencing input was peripheral blood. The CDR3 here is CASSQNRGQYNQPQHF. Here the CDR3 DNA reads TGTGCCAGCAGCCAAAACAGGGGGCAATACAATCAGCCCCAGCATTTT.